A single sample is the source of the 7 T cell receptor beta chains below, sequenced in a study of blood T cell repertoires in COVID-19 (dated by TCRdb to 2019 to 2021). The library was produced with the immunoSEQ multiplex PCR assay. TCRdb re-hosts the immuneACCESS table, in-frame sequences only. Its copies lack some clones; in the studies checked, an unresolved V gene accounts for under half of them, and the cause for the rest is not known. The sample table shows 88,000 or so clones, and over 75% are seen once. 3.8% of the sample is held by the ten biggest clonotypes. The sample consisted of peripheral blood. These receptor sequences come from a man between 60 and 75 years old with acute or convalescent COVID-19.

This chain uses TRBV10-2 with TRBJ2-7; 9 bases fit TRBD1. CDR1 is WSHSY and CDR2 is SAAADI in the germline V gene. Trimming cost V 5 bases and J 5 bases; bases outside gene matches: 7. The CDR3 spans 14 residues. CDR3 region: CASSKQGALNEQYF. DNA of the CDR3: TGCGCCAGCAGTAAACAGGGGGCCTTGAACGAGCAGTACTTC.

The chain recombines TRBV5-4 with TRBJ1-2, with 8 bases lining up with TRBD1. CDR3 length: 14 residues. Germline CDR1 is SGHNT and CDR2 is YYREEE (reference sequence). The trim removed 4 bases at V and 4 bases at J, leaving 6 bases unmatched. CDR3 nucleotides: TGTGCCAGCAGCACAACACAGGGGGGCTATGGCTACACCTTC. Protein: CASSTTQGGYGYTF. Combining the CDR3 with reference TRBV5-4 and TRBJ1-2 gives the whole variable domain ETGVTQSPTHLIKTRGQQVTLRCSSQSGHNTVSWYQQALGQGPQFIFQYYREEENGRGNFPPRFSGLQFPNYSSELNVNALELDDSALYLCASSTTQGGYGYTFGSGTRLTVV.

Here the CDR3 DNA reads TGTGCCAGCAGTGGTTTTGAGCCGTACCAAGAGACCCAGTACTTC. The encoded protein is CASSGFEPYQETQYF. This chain connects TRBV2 to TRBJ2-5, with D uncertain. CDR1 SNHLY and CDR2 FYNNEI come from the germline V gene. Between the trimmed V and J ends, which lost 4 bases and 0 bases, there was a span of 12 bases. CDR3 length: 15 residues.

The chain joins TRBV9 to TRBJ2-1, with 7 bases matching TRBD1. The germline V gene has CDR1 SGDLS and CDR2 YYNGEE. V lost 2 bases and J lost 5; bases outside the gene matches: 13. The CDR3 spans 17 residues. The CDR3: CASSVDFTGALDNEQFF. Here the CDR3 DNA reads TGTGCCAGCAGCGTCGACTTCACAGGGGCGCTGGACAATGAGCAGTTCTTC. The full variable domain, with the rest looked up from reference TRBV9 and TRBJ2-1, is DSGVTQTPKHLITATGQRVTLRCSPRSGDLSVYWYQQSLDQGLQFLIQYYNGEERAKGNILERFSAQQFPDLHSELNLSSLELGDSALYFCASSVDFTGALDNEQFFGPGTRLTVL.

In this sample, this clone turned up once. This sequence joins TRBV6-1 and TRBJ1-1; the D is unclear. The V and J ends lost 5 bases and 0 bases respectively, with 4 bases between them. Germline V CDR1 and CDR2: MNHNS, SASEGT. The CDR3 is 12 amino acids. The CDR3 loop reads CASSQMNTEAFF. The DNA for the CDR3 is TGTGCCAGCAGTCAAATGAACACTGAAGCTTTCTTT.

V gene TRBV12-3 or TRBV12-4 combines with J gene TRBJ2-7; D gene uncertain. The CDR3 is made up of 13 amino acids. The germline V and J ends were trimmed by 7 bases and 0 bases, with 10 bases remaining between them. The CDR3 reads CASTRQSSYEQYF. DNA for the CDR3: TGTGCCAGCACCAGGCAGAGCTCCTACGAGCAGTACTTC.

This clone was counted a single time. This sequence joins TRBV9 and TRBJ1-3; D is undetermined. CDR3 length: 11 residues. V dropped 4 bases and J dropped 4 bases, with 3 bases sitting between them. Germline lookup yields CDR1 SGDLS and CDR2 YYNGEE. CDR3: CASSPGNTIYF. The CDR3 DNA sequence: TGTGCCAGCAGCCCGGGAAACACCATATATTTT. The whole variable domain, filled in from reference TRBV9 and TRBJ1-3, reads DSGVTQTPKHLITATGQRVTLRCSPRSGDLSVYWYQQSLDQGLQFLIQYYNGEERAKGNILERFSAQQFPDLHSELNLSSLELGDSALYFCASSPGNTIYFGEGSWLTVV.